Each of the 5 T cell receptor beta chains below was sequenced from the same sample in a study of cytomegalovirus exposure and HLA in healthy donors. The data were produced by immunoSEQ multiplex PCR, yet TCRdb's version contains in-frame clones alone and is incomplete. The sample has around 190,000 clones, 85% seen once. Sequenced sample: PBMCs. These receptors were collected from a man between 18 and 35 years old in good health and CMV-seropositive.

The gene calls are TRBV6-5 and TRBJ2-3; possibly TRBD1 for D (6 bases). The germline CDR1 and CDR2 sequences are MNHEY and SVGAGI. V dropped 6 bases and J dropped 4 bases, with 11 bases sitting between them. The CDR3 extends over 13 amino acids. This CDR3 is CASRPQGSDTQYF. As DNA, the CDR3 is TGTGCCAGCAGGCCACAGGGATCAGATACGCAGTATTTT.

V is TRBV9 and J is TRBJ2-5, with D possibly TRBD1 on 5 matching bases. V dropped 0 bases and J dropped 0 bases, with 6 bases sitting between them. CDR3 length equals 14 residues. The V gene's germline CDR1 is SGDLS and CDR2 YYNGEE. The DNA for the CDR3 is TGTGCCAGCAGCGTAGGACAGAACCAAGAGACCCAGTACTTC. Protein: CASSVGQNQETQYF.

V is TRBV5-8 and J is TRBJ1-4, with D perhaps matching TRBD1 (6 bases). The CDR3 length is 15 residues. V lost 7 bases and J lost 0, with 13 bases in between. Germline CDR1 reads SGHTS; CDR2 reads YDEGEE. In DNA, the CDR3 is TGTGCCAGCGTGAAGACAGGTCCAACTAATGAAAAACTGTTTTTT. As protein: CASVKTGPTNEKLFF.

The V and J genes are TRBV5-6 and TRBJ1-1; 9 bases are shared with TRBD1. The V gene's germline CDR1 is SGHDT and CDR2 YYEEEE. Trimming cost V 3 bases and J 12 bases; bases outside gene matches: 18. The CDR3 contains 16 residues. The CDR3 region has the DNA TGTGCCAGCAGCTCTATGACAGGGGGTACCCGGTATTGGACTTTCTTT. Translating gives CASSSMTGGTRYWTFF.

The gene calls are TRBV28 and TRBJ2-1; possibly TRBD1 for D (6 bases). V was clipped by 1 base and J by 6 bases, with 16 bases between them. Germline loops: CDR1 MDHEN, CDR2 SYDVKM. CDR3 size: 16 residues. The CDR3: CASSLYRDMLLNEQFF. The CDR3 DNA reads TGTGCCAGCAGTTTATACCGGGACATGCTTCTCAATGAGCAGTTCTTC.